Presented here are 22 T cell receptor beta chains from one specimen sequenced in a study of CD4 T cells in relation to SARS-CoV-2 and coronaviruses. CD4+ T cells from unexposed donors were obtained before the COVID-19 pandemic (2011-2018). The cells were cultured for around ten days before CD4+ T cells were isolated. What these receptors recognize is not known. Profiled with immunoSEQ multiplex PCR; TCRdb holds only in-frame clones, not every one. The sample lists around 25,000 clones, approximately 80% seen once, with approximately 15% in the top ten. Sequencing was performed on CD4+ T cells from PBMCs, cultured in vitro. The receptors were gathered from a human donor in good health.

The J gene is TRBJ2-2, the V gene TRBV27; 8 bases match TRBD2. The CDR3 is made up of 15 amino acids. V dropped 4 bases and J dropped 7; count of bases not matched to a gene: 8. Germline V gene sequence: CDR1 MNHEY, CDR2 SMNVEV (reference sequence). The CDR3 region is CASSYPGRAGGELFF. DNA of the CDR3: TGTGCCAGCAGTTATCCCGGGAGGGCGGGCGGGGAGCTGTTTTTT.

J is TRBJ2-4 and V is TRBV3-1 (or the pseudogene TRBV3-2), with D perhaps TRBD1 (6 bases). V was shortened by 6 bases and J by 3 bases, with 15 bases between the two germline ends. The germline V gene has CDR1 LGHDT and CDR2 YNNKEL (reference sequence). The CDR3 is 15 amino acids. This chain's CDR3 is CASSETGFSKNIQYF. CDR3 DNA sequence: TGTGCCAGCAGTGAAACAGGGTTTAGCAAAAACATTCAGTACTTC.

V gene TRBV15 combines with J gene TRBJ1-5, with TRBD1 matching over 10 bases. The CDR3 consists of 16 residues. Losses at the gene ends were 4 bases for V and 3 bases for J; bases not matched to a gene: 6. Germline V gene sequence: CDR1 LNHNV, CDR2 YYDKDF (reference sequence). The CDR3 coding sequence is TGTGCCACCAGCACCGGGACAGGGGCCTTCAATCAGCCCCAGCATTTT. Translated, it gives CATSTGTGAFNQPQHF.

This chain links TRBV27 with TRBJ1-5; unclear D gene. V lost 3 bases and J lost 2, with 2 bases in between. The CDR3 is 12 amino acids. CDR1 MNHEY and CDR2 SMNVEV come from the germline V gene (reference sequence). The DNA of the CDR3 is TGTGCCAGCAGTTTTGGCAATCAGCCCCAGCATTTT. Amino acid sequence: CASSFGNQPQHF.

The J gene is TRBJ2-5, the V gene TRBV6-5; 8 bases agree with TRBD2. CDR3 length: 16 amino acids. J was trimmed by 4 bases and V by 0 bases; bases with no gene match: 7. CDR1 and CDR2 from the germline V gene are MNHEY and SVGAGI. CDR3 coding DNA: TGTGCCAGCAGTTACTCTTACGGGAGGGCCGGAGAGACCCAGTACTTC. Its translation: CASSYSYGRAGETQYF.

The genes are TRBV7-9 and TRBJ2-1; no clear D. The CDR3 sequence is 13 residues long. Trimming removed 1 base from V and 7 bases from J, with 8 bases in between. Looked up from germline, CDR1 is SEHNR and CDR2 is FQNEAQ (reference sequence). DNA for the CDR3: TGTGCCAGCAGCTTAGACATGTGGAATGAGCAGTTCTTC. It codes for CASSLDMWNEQFF.

The CDR3 nucleotides are TGTGCCAGCAGCGCCGGGGGAGGGATAACCGGGGAGCTGTTTTTT. Protein sequence: CASSAGGGITGELFF. The chain carries TRBV9 and TRBJ2-2; 7 bases fit TRBD2. Germline V CDR1 and CDR2: SGDLS, YYNGEE. Unmatched junction bases numbered 7, after V lost 3 bases and J lost 5 bases. The CDR3 is made up of 15 amino acids.

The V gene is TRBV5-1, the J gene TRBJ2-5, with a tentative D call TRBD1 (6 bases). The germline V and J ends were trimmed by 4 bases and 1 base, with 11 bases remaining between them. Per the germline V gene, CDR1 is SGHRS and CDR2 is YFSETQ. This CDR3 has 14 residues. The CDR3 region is CASSGTGPQETQYF. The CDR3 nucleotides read TGCGCCAGCAGCGGTACAGGGCCCCAAGAGACCCAGTACTTC.

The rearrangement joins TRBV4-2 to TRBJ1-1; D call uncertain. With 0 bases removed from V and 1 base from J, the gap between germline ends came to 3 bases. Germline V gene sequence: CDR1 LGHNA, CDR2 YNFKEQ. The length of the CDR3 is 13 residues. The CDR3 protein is CASSQDKNTEAFF. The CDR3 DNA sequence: TGTGCCAGCAGCCAAGACAAGAACACTGAAGCTTTCTTT.

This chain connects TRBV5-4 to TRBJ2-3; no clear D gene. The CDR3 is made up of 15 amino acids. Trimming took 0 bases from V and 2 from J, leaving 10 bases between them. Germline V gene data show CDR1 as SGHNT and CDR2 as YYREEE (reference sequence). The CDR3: CASSLAPDLTDTQYF. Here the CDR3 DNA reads TGTGCCAGCAGCTTGGCTCCCGACCTCACAGATACGCAGTATTTT.

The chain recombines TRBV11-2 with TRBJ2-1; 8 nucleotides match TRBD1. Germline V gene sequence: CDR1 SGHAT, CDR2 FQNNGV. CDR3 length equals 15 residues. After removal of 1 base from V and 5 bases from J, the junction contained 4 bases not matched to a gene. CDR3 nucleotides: TGTGCCAGCAGCTTAGGGGACAGGCCAAACAATGAGCAGTTCTTC. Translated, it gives CASSLGDRPNNEQFF.

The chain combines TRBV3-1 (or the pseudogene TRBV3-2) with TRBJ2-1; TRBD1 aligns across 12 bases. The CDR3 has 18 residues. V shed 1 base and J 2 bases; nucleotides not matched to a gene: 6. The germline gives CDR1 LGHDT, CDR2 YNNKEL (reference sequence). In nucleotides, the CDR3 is TGTGCCAGCAGCCAAGTTTCCGGGACAGGGGGCGCCTACAATGAGCAGTTCTTC. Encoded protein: CASSQVSGTGGAYNEQFF.

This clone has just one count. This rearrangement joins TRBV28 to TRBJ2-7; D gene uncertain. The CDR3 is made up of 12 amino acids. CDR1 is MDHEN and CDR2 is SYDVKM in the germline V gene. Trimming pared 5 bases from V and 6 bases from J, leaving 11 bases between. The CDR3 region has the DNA TGTGCCAGCAGTCCACAGATAAGCGAGCAGTACTTC. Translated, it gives CASSPQISEQYF.

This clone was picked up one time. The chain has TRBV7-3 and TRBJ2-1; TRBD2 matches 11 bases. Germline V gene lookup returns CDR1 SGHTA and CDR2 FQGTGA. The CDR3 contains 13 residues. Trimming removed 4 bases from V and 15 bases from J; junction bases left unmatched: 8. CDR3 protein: CASSSVAGGPRFF. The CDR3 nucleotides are TGTGCCAGCAGCTCCGTAGCGGGAGGGCCTCGGTTCTTC. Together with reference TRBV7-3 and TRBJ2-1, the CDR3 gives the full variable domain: GAGVSQTPSNKVTEKGKYVELRCDPISGHTALYWYRQSLGQGPEFLIYFQGTGAADDSGLPNDRFFAVRPEGSVSTLKIQRTERGDSAVYLCASSSVAGGPRFFGPGTRLTVL.

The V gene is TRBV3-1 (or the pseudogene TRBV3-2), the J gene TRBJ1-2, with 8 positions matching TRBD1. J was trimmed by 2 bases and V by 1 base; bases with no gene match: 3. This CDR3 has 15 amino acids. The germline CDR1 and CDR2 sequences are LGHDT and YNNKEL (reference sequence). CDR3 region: CASSQGQGMNYGYTF. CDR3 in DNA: TGTGCCAGCAGCCAAGGACAGGGGATGAACTATGGCTACACCTTC.

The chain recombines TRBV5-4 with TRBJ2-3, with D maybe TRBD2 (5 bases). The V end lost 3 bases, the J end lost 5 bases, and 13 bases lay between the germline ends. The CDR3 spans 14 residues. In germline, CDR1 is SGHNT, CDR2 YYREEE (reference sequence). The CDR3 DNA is TGTGCCAGCAGCTCCGGGTCTCGGGGAGATACGCAGTATTTT. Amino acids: CASSSGSRGDTQYF.

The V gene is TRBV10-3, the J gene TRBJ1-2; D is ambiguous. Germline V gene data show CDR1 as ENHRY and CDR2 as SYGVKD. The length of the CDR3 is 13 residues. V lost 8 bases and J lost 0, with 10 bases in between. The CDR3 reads CAIETNPNYGYTF. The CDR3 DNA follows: TGTGCCATCGAAACGAACCCTAACTATGGCTACACCTTC.

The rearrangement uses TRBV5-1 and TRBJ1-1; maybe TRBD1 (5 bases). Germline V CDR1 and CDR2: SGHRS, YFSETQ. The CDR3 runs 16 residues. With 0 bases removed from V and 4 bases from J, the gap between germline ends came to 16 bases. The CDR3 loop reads CASSLGHPGWSTEAFF. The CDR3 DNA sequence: TGCGCCAGCAGCTTGGGACACCCAGGGTGGAGCACTGAAGCTTTCTTT.

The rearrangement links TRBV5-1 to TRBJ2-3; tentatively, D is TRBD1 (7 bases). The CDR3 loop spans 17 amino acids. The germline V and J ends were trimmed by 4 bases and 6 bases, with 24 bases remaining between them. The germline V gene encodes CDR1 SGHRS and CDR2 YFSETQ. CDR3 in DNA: TGCGCCAGCAGCCCCGAAGGGGGCGGGACACGGGACGATACGCAGTATTTT. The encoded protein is CASSPEGGGTRDDTQYF. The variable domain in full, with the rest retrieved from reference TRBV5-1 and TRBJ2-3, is KAGVTQTPRYLIKTRGQQVTLSCSPISGHRSVSWYQQTPGQGLQFLFEYFSETQRNKGNFPGRFSGRQFSNSRSEMNVSTLELGDSALYLCASSPEGGGTRDDTQYFGPGTRLTVL.

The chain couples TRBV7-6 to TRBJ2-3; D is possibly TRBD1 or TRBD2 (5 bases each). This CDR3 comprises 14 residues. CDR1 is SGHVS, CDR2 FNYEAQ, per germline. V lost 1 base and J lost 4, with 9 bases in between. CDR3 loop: CASSLGGAADTQYF. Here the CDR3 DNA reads TGTGCCAGCAGCTTAGGAGGGGCTGCAGATACGCAGTATTTT. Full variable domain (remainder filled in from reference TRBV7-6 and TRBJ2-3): GAGVSQSPRYKVTKRGQDVALRCDPISGHVSLYWYRQALGQGPEFLTYFNYEAQQDKSGLPNDRFSAERPEGSISTLTIQRTEQRDSAMYRCASSLGGAADTQYFGPGTRLTVL.

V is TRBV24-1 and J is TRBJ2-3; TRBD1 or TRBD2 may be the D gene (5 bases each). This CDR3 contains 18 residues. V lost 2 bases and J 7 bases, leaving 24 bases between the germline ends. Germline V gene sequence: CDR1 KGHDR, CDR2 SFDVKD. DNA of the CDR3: TGTGCCACCAGTGATTCACCGGGACGGATCCAGATTACCCATACGCAGTATTTT. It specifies CATSDSPGRIQITHTQYF.

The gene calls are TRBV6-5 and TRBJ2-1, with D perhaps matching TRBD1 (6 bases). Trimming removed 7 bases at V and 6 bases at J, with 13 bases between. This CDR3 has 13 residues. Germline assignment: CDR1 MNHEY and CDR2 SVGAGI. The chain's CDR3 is CASTWTAFNEQFF. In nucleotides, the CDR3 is TGTGCCAGCACATGGACAGCATTCAATGAGCAGTTCTTC.